This TCR beta chain was recovered during a study of T cell changes during pregnancy in multiple sclerosis. This CDR3 is 16 amino acids long. Germline values: CDR1 ENHRY, CDR2 SYGVKD. V dropped 3 bases and J dropped 3 bases, with 17 bases sitting between them. Assay used: immunoSEQ multiplex PCR; TCRdb lists only in-frame clones, some missing. The table has 30,000 or so clones, about 88% seen once. This clonotype was sampled from a female donor with multiple sclerosis, enrolled in a pregnancy study. Sequenced material: CD4+ T cells from peripheral blood mononuclear cells, taken in the second trimester of pregnancy. The chain recombines TRBV10-3 with TRBJ1-1; a possible D gene is TRBD1 (6 bases). CDR3 sequence: CAISDTEGGRDTEAFF. The CDR3 bases are TGTGCCATCAGTGACACGGAAGGGGGAAGGGACACTGAAGCTTTCTTT.